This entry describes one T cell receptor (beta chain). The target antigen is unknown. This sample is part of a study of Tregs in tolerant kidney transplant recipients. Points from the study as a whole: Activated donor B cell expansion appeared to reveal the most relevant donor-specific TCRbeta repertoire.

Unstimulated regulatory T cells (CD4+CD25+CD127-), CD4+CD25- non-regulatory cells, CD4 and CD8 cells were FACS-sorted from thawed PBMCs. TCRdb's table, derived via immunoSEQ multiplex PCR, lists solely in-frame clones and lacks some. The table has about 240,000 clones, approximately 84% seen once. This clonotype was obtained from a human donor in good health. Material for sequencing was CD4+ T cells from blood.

CDR3 bases: TGCGCCAGCAGCCTTAGGTGGGGGGCCTACAATGAGCAGTTCTTC. Protein product: CASSLRWGAYNEQFF. V and J are TRBV4-1 and TRBJ2-1, with TRBD2 as a possible D gene (6 bases). The V end lost 4 bases, the J end lost 2 bases, and 12 bases lay between the germline ends. Germline V CDR1 and CDR2: MGHRA, YSYEKL. The CDR3 sequence is 15 residues long.